These 8 T cell receptor beta chains share one sample of origin, sequenced in a study of early T cells in non-severe SARS-CoV-2 infection. In TCRdb, the 5' RACE reads were re-called with MiXCR into one record per CDR3 protein. The repertoire holds about 58,000 distinct CDR3 sequences, with more than 10% as singletons. The specimen was whole blood, collected at baseline. These receptor sequences come from an adult who was a healthcare worker with PCR-confirmed SARS-CoV-2 infection or an uninfected control (not recorded which). The donor label of this sample is uncertain.

This clonotype was detected many times. One end of the junction fails to match germline, which may point to a read error. V usage is TRBV10-3 and J usage is TRBJ1-2; tentatively, D is TRBD1 (5 bases). CDR1 and CDR2 from the germline V gene are ENHRY and SYGVKD. CDR3 length equals 14 residues. The CDR3 loop reads CAISAQWGSLPTAF. The CDR3 bases are TGTGCCATCAGTGCCCAGTGGGGGTCACTCCCCACCGCCTTC.

This clonotype came up a few times. The chain has TRBV15 and TRBJ2-1; possibly TRBD2 for D (5 bases). The CDR3 sequence is 13 residues long. Trimming took 0 bases from V and 12 from J, leaving 12 bases between them. The germline gives CDR1 LNHNV, CDR2 YYDKDF (reference sequence). DNA of the CDR3: TGTGCCACCAGCAGAGATCGAACGGGGATGCAGTTCTTC. It yields the protein CATSRDRTGMQFF.

This clonotype was seen at least ten times. The chain links TRBV12-3 or TRBV12-4 to TRBJ1-3; the match to TRBD1 covers 7 bases. The CDR3 has 14 amino acids. V lost 3 bases to trimming and J lost 3 bases; unmatched junction nucleotides: 2. The CDR3 DNA reads TGTGCCAGCAGTTTCGGGACAGATGGAAACACCATATATTTT. Protein sequence: CASSFGTDGNTIYF.

CDR3 bases: TGTGCCAGCTCACCAATGTGGACGGAAGATTCACCCCTCCACTTT. Its translation is CASSPMWTEDSPLHF. V usage is TRBV18 and J usage is TRBJ1-6; no clear D gene. Trimming removed 2 bases from V and 8 bases from J, with 13 bases in between. The CDR3 has 15 residues. Germline CDR1 KGHSH, CDR2 LQKENI. Combining the CDR3 with reference TRBV18 and TRBJ1-6 gives the whole variable domain NAGVMQNPRHLVRRRGQEARLRCSPMKGHSHVYWYRQLPEEGLKFMVYLQKENIIDESGMPKERFSAEFPKEGPSILRIQQVVRGDSAAYFCASSPMWTEDSPLHFGNGTRLTVT.

This clonotype was detected only a few times. The chain employs TRBV11-2 and TRBJ2-1; no definite D call. The CDR3 is 12 amino acids. CDR1 is SGHAT, CDR2 FQNNGV, per germline. V was shortened by 3 bases and J by 7 bases, with 7 bases between the two germline ends. CDR3 residues: CASSLTENEQFF. CDR3 DNA: TGTGCCAGCAGCTTGACGGAAAATGAGCAGTTCTTC. Complete variable domain (other parts from reference TRBV11-2 and TRBJ2-1): EAGVAQSPRYKIIEKRQSVAFWCNPISGHATLYWYQQILGQGPKLLIQFQNNGVVDDSQLPKDRFSAERLKGVDSTLKIQPAKLEDSAVYLCASSLTENEQFFGPGTRLTVL.

The chain links TRBV5-1 to TRBJ1-1; no firm D call. Germline CDR1 is SGHRS and CDR2 is YFSETQ. Trimming took 4 bases from V and 2 from J, leaving 15 bases between them. The CDR3 length is 15 residues. CDR3 protein: CASSPESQSNTEAFF. CDR3 coding DNA: TGCGCCAGCAGCCCCGAGAGCCAGAGTAACACTGAAGCTTTCTTT.

The chain carries TRBV2 and TRBJ2-5, with unresolved D. In germline, CDR1 is SNHLY, CDR2 FYNNEI. With 5 bases removed from V and 4 bases from J, the gap between germline ends came to 8 bases. The CDR3 consists of 12 residues. CDR3 DNA sequence: TGTGCCAGCAGTCGAAGGGCAGAGACCCAGTACTTC. It translates to CASSRRAETQYF.

This clonotype was seen ten or more times. The chain couples TRBV10-1 to TRBJ2-1; 7 nucleotides match TRBD2. Germline lookup yields CDR1 WNHNN and CDR2 SYGVQD (reference sequence). The CDR3 runs 14 residues. The ends lost 3 bases at V and 8 bases at J; junction bases unmatched: 7. CDR3 sequence: CASSEVVAGHEQFF. CDR3 nucleotides: TGCGCCAGCAGTGAAGTAGTAGCGGGTCATGAGCAGTTCTTC.